The 9 T cell receptor beta chains reported below all come from one sample, sequenced in a study of blood T cell repertoires in COVID-19. Repertoires were generated with immunoSEQ multiplex PCR, while TCRdb's copy carries only in-frame clones and drops some. This table has 500,000 or so clones, roughly nine tenths appearing once. Sequencing was carried out using PBMCs or T cells enriched from blood (not recorded which). These receptors came from a woman between 18 and 29 years old who had recovered from COVID-19.

The sample holds a few counts of this clone. The genes are TRBV29-1 and TRBJ2-5; 10 positions agree with TRBD1. Germline-derived CDR1 and CDR2 are SQVTM and ANQGSEA. The length of the CDR3 is 14 residues. The junction had 9 bases not matched to a gene; V was cut back by 7 bases and J by 4 bases. CDR3 sequence: CSAQPGQGRETQYF. The CDR3 DNA reads as TGCAGCGCCCAGCCGGGACAGGGGAGAGAGACCCAGTACTTC.

The chain uses TRBV6-5 and TRBJ2-3; TRBD1 aligns across 9 bases. The CDR3 is 15 residues long. The J segment lost 2 bases and the V segment lost 4 bases, leaving 4 bases of the junction unmatched. The germline V gene encodes CDR1 MNHEY and CDR2 SVGAGI. The CDR3 DNA is TGTGCCAGCAGTTCGGGGACAGGGAACACAGATACGCAGTATTTT. Translating gives CASSSGTGNTDTQYF.

This chain uses TRBV11-2 with TRBJ1-1; 9 bases align to TRBD1. CDR1 and CDR2 from the germline V gene are SGHAT and FQNNGV. Trimming at V came to 1 base and at J to 7 bases, leaving 1 base not matched to a gene. This CDR3 is built from 13 residues. CDR3: CASSLAGQGEAFF. As DNA, the CDR3 is TGTGCCAGCAGCTTAGCGGGACAGGGTGAAGCTTTCTTT.

The chain links TRBV4-1 to TRBJ1-1, with 8 bases identical to TRBD1. The CDR3 loop spans 14 amino acids. CDR1 MGHRA and CDR2 YSYEKL come from the germline V gene. Trimming took 5 bases from V and 5 from J; bases not matched to a gene: 7. CDR3 protein: CASSNQGARTEAFF. The CDR3 DNA reads as TGCGCCAGCAGCAACCAGGGGGCGCGGACTGAAGCTTTCTTT.

This clone was detected a few times. This rearrangement joins TRBV19 to TRBJ1-2; D gene uncertain. V lost 4 bases, J lost 0 bases, and 6 bases lay in between. CDR1 is LNHDA, CDR2 SQIVND, per germline (reference sequence). The CDR3 sequence is 13 residues long. Here the CDR3 DNA reads TGTGCCAGTAGTAAAGCCGCTAACTATGGCTACACCTTC. It is translated as CASSKAANYGYTF.

CDR3 region: CASSPSREGDTEAFF. The CDR3 DNA reads as TGTGCCAGCTCACCATCCAGGGAGGGGGACACTGAAGCTTTCTTT. V is TRBV18 and J is TRBJ1-1; weak D call: TRBD1 (6 bases). The germline V and J ends were trimmed by 2 bases and 3 bases, with 13 bases remaining between them. Per germline, CDR1 KGHSH and CDR2 LQKENI. The CDR3 contains 15 residues.

This rearrangement joins TRBV5-6 to TRBJ1-6, with D possibly TRBD1 on 6 matching bases. Per the germline V gene, CDR1 is SGHDT and CDR2 is YYEEEE. The CDR3 consists of 15 residues. Between the trimmed V and J ends, which lost 6 bases and 7 bases, there was a span of 17 bases. The CDR3: CASTPREGTNSPLHF. CDR3 DNA: TGTGCCAGCACCCCTAGGGAGGGGACAAATTCACCCCTCCACTTT.

The chain joins TRBV6-5 to TRBJ2-7; 8 bases agree with TRBD2. V lost 9 bases and J lost 2; bases outside the gene matches: 3. The CDR3 loop spans 12 amino acids. The germline gives CDR1 MNHEY, CDR2 SVGAGI. The CDR3 loop reads CASGLAPYEQYF. For the CDR3, the DNA is TGTGCCAGTGGACTAGCCCCCTACGAGCAGTACTTC.

CDR3 sequence (DNA): TGTGCCTGGAGTCAAACTAGCGGGGCATACGAGCAGTACTTC. It is translated as CAWSQTSGAYEQYF. V and J are TRBV30 and TRBJ2-7, with 10 bases aligning to TRBD2. V was clipped by 2 bases and J by 4 bases; unmatched bases: 5. Germline-derived CDR1 and CDR2 are GTSNPN and SVGIG (reference sequence). The CDR3 sequence is 14 residues long.